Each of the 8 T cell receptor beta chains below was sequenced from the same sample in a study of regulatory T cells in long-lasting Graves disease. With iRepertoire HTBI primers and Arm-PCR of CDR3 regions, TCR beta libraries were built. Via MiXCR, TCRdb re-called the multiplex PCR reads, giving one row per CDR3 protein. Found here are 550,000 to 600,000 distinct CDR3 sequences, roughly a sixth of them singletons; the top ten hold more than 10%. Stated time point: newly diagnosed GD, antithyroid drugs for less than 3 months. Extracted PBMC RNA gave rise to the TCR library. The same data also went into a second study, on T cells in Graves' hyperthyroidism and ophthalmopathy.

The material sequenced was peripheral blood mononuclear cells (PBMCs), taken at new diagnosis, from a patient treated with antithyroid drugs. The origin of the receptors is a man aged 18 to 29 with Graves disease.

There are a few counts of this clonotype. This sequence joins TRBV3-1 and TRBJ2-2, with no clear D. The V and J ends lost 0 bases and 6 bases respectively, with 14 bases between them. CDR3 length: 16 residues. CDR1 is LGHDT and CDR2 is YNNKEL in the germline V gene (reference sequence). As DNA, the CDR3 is TGTGCCAGCAGCCAAGATTTCACTGGTGTCGCCGGGGAGCTGTTTTTT. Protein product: CASSQDFTGVAGELFF.

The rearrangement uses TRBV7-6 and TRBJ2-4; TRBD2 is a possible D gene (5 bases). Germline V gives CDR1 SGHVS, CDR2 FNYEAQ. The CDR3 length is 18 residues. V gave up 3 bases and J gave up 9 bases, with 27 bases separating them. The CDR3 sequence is CASSFISGRAGGETIQYF. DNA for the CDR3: TGTGCCAGCAGCTTCATCTCAGGTCGGGCGGGTGGCGAAACCATTCAGTACTTC.

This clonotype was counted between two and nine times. Here the CDR3 reads CASSLRVDGELFF. CDR3 in DNA: TGTGCCAGCAGTTTAAGAGTCGACGGGGAGCTGTTTTTT. The chain is built from TRBV12-3 or TRBV12-4 and TRBJ2-2; D is ambiguous. V lost 2 bases and J lost 7, with 8 bases in between. The CDR3 contains 13 residues.

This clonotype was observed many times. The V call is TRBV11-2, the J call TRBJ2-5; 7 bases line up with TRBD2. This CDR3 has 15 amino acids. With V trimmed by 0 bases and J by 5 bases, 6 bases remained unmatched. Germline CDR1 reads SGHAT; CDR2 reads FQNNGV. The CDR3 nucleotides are TGTGCCAGCAGCTTAGATCGAGCGGGGTCCGAGACCCAGTACTTC. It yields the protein CASSLDRAGSETQYF.

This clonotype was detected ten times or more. The CDR3 is CASSLSLATSGEQFF. Here the CDR3 DNA reads TGCGCCAGCAGCTTGTCACTAGCTACGAGCGGTGAGCAGTTCTTC. The chain uses TRBV5-1 and TRBJ2-1; D is perhaps TRBD2 (6 bases). The ends were cut back, 1 base at V and 9 bases at J, with 17 bases in the middle. The CDR3 consists of 15 residues. Looked up from germline, CDR1 is SGHRS and CDR2 is YFSETQ.

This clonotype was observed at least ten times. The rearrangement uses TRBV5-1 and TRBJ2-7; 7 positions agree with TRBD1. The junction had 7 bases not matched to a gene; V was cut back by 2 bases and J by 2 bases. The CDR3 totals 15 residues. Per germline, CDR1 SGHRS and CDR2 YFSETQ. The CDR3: CASSFITGETYEQYF. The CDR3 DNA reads TGCGCCAGCAGCTTTATCACAGGGGAAACCTACGAGCAGTACTTC.

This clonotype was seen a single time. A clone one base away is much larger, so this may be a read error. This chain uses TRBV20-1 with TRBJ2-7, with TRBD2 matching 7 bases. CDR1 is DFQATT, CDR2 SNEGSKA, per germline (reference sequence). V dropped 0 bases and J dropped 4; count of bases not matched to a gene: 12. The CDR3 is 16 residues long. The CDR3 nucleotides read TGCAGTGCTAGAGATCGACTAGTGGGAGGGTGGTACGAGCAGTACTTC. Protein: CSARDRLVGGWYEQYF.

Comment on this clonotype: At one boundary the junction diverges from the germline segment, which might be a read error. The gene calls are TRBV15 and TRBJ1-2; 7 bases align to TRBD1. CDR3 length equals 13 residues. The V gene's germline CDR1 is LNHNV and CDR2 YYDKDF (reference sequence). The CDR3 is CATSRELTGIRLF. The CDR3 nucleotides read TGTGCCACCAGCAGAGAGCTGACAGGGATTAGGCTCTTC.